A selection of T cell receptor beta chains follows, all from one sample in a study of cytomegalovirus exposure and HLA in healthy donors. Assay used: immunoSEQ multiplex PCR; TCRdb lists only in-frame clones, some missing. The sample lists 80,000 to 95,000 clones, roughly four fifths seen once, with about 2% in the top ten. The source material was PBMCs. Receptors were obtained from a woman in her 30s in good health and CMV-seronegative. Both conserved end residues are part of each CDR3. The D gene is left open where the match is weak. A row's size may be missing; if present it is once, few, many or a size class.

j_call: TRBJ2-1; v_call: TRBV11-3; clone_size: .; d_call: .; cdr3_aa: CASSLGGPDPNNEQFF; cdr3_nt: TGTGCCAGCAGCTTAGGGGGGCCAGATCCGAACAATGAGCAGTTCTTC
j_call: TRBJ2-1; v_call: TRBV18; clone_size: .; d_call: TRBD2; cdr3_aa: CASSPLPSGEIYEQFF; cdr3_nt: TGTGCCAGCTCACCTTTACCTAGCGGGGAGATCTATGAGCAGTTCTTC
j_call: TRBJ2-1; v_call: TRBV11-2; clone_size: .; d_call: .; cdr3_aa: CASSPRADSSYNEQFF; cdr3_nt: TGTGCCAGCAGCCCAAGAGCGGATAGCTCCTACAATGAGCAGTTCTTC
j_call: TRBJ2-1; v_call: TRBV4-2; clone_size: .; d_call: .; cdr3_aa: CASSQESGSYNEQFF; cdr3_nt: TGTGCCAGCAGCCAAGAGAGTGGTTCCTACAATGAGCAGTTCTTC
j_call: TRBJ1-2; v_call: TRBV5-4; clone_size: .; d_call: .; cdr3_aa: CASSPAGDYGYTF; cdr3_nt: TGTGCCAGCAGCCCTGCAGGGGATTATGGCTACACCTTC
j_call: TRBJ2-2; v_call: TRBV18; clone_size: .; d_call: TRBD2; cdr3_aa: CASSPPSGSNTGELFF; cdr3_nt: TGTGCCAGCTCACCGCCTAGCGGGTCGAACACCGGGGAGCTGTTTTTT
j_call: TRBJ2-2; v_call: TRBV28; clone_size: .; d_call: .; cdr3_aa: CASSLVSGTGELFF; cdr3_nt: TGTGCCAGCAGTTTGGTCTCGGGCACCGGGGAGCTGTTTTTT
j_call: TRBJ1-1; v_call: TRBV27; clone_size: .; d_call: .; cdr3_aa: CASSLFGQRNTEAFF; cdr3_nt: TGTGCCAGCAGTTTATTCGGACAACGGAACACTGAAGCTTTCTTT
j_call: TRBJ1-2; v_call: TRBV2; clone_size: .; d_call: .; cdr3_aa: CASSPLGVTNYGYTF; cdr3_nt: TGTGCCAGCAGTCCATTAGGGGTCACTAACTATGGCTACACCTTC
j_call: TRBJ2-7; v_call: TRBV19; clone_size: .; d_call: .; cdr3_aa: CASSIGGSPYYEQYF; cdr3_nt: TGTGCCAGTAGTATAGGTGGGAGTCCCTACTACGAGCAGTACTTC
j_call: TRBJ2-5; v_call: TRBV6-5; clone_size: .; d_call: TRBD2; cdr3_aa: CASTPPGLAGETQYF; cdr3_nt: TGTGCCAGCACCCCACCGGGACTAGCGGGAGAGACCCAGTACTTC
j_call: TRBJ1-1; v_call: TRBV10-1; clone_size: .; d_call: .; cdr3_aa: CASSESVANTEAFF; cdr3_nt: TGCGCCAGCAGTGAGTCCGTGGCGAACACTGAAGCTTTCTTT
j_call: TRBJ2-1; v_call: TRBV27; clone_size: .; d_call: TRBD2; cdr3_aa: CASSIGTKGNGEQFF; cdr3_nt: TGTGCCAGCAGTATCGGGACTAAGGGGAACGGTGAGCAGTTCTTC
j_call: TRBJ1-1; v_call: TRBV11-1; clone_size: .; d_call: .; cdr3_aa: CASSLGSGNTEAFF; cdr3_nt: TGTGCCAGCAGCCTAGGCTCCGGGAACACTGAAGCTTTCTTT
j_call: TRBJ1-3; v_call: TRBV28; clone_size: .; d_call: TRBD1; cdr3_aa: CASSTGDRGNTIYF; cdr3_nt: TGTGCCAGCAGTACCGGGGACAGGGGTAACACCATATATTTT
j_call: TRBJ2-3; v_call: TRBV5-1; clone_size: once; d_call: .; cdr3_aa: CASSLRTGRITDTQYF; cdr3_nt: TGCGCCAGCAGCCTACGGACTGGTCGAATCACAGATACGCAGTATTTT
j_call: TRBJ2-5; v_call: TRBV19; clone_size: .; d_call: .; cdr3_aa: CASSIGSGLKETQYF; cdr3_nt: TGTGCCAGTAGTATAGGGTCAGGGTTAAAAGAGACCCAGTACTTC
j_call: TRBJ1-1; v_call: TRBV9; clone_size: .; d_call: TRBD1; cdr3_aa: CASSPRGPGTEAFF; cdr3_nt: TGTGCCAGCAGCCCCAGGGGGCCGGGCACTGAAGCTTTCTTT
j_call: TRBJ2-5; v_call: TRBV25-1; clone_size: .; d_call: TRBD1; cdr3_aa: CASSPPGTGLETQYF; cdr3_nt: TGTGCCAGCAGTCCCCCCGGGACAGGACTGGAGACCCAGTACTTC
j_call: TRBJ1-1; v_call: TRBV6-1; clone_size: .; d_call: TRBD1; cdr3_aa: CASSAGQGIAEAFF; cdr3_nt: TGTGCCAGCAGTGCCGGACAGGGGATCGCTGAAGCTTTCTTT
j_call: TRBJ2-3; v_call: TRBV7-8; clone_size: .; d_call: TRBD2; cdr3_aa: CASRRTGTSGPDTQYF; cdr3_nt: TGTGCCAGCAGACGGACCGGGACTAGCGGGCCAGATACGCAGTATTTT
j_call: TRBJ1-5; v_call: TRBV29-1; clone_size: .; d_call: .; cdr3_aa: CSVEEFGTGGPQHF; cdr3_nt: TGCAGCGTTGAAGAATTCGGGACTGGGGGGCCCCAGCATTTT
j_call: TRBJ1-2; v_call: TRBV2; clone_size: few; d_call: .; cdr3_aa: CASSEWQNYGYTF; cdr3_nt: TGTGCCAGCAGTGAATGGCAGAACTATGGCTACACCTTC
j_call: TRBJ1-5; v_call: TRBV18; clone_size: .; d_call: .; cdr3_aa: CASSPSQGRNQPQHF; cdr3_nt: TGTGCCAGCTCACCAAGTCAGGGCCGCAATCAGCCCCAGCATTTT
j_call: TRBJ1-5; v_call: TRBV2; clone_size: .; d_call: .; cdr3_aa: CASSGAGDGNQPQHF; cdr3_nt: TGTGCCAGCAGTGGGGCAGGGGATGGCAATCAGCCCCAGCATTTT
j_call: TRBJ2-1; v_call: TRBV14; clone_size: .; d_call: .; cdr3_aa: CASSHLTFNNEQFF; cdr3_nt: TGTGCCAGCAGCCACCTGACATTCAACAATGAGCAGTTCTTC
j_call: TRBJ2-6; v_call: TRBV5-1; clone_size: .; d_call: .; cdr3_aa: CASSLEGQGRAGANVLTF; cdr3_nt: TGCGCCAGCAGCTTGGAGGGCCAGGGAAGGGCTGGGGCCAACGTCCTGACTTTC
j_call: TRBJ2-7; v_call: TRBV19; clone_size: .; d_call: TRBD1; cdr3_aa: CASSRDSLVYEQYF; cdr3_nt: TGTGCCAGTAGTAGGGACAGCCTGGTCTACGAGCAGTACTTC
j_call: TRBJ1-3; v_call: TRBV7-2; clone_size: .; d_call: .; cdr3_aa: CASSVGHGNTIYF; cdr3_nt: TGTGCCAGCAGCGTGGGACACGGAAACACCATATATTTT
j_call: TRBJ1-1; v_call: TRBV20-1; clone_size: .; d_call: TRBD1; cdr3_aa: CRTGAKAFF; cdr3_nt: TGCAGGACAGGGGCAAAAGCTTTCTTT
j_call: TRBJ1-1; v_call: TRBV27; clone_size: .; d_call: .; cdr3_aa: CASRRQNTEAFF; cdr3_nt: TGTGCCAGCAGACGACAGAACACTGAAGCTTTCTTT
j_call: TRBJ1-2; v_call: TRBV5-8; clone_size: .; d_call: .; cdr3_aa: CASSSAHRVGYTF; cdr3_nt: TGTGCCAGCAGTTCTGCTCACAGGGTCGGCTACACCTTC
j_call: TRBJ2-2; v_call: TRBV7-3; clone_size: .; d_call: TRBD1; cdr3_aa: CASSLPPDRPNTGELFF; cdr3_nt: TGTGCCAGCAGCTTACCACCGGACAGGCCGAACACCGGGGAGCTGTTTTTT
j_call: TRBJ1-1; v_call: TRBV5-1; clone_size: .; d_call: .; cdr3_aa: CASRLQANTEAFF; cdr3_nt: TGCGCCAGCAGGCTACAGGCGAACACTGAAGCTTTCTTT
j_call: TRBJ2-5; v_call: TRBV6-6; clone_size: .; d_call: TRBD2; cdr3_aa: CASSYPGLQETQYF; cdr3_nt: TGTGCCAGCAGTTACCCGGGACTACAGGAGACCCAGTACTTC
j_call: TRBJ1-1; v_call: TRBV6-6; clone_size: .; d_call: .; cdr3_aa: CASRKDSTPTEAFF; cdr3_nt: TGTGCCAGCAGGAAGGACAGTACGCCCACTGAAGCTTTCTTT
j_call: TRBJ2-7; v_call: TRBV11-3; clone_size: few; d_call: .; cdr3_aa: CASSPDSFHEQYF; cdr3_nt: TGTGCCAGCAGCCCCGACAGTTTCCACGAGCAGTACTTC
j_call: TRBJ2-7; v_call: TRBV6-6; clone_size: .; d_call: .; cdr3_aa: CASILGAGSYEQYF; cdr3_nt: TGTGCCAGCATATTAGGTGCAGGGTCCTACGAGCAGTACTTC
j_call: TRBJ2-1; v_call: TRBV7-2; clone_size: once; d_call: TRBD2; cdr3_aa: CASRAGTSGLNEQFF; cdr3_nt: TGTGCCAGCAGAGCCGGGACTAGCGGTCTCAATGAGCAGTTCTTC
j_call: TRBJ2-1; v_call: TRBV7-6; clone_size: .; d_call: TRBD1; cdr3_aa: CASSLGVQGADEQFF; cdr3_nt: TGTGCCAGCAGCTTAGGTGTTCAGGGGGCGGATGAGCAGTTCTTC
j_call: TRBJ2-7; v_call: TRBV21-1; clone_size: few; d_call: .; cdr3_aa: CASSKGGVGPLAGVPYEQYF; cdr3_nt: TGTGCCAGCAGCAAAGGAGGAGTGGGGCCTCTGGCGGGAGTCCCCTACGAGCAGTACTTC
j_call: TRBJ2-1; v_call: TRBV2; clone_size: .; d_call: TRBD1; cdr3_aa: CASSGGTGYYEQFF; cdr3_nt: TGTGCCAGCAGTGGGGGGACAGGGTATTATGAGCAGTTCTTC
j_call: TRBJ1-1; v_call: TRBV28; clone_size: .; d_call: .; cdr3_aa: CASSYQRTMNTEAFF; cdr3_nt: TGTGCCAGCAGTTACCAGCGTACCATGAACACTGAAGCTTTCTTT
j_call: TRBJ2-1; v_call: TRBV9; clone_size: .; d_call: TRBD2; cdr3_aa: CASSVAGGSSHEQFF; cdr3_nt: TGTGCCAGCAGCGTTGCGGGAGGGTCCTCACATGAGCAGTTCTTC
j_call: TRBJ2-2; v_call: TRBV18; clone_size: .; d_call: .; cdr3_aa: CASSPFAGVAEYTGELFF; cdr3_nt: TGTGCCAGCTCACCATTCGCGGGCGTCGCGGAATACACCGGGGAGCTGTTTTTT
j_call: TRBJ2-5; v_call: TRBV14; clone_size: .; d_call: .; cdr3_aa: CASSLRSRGQYF; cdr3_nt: TGTGCCAGCAGCCTACGGTCCCGGGGGCAGTACTTC
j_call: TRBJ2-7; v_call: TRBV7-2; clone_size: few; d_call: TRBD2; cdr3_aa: CASSQVLAGGSGEQYF; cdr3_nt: TGTGCCAGCAGCCAAGTCCTAGCGGGAGGGTCCGGGGAGCAGTACTTC
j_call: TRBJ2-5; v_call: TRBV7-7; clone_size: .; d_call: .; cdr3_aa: CASSPGGTTQETQYF; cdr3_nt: TGTGCTAGCAGCCCAGGCGGGACCACCCAAGAGACCCAGTACTTC
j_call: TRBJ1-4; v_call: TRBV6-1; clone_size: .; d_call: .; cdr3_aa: CASSDYSKSLNEKLFF; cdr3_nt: TGTGCCAGCAGTGACTACTCAAAAAGCCTTAATGAAAAACTGTTTTTT
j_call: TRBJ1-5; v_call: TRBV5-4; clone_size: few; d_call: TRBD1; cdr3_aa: CASTRQGDQPQHF; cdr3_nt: TGTGCCAGCACCAGACAGGGGGATCAGCCCCAGCATTTT
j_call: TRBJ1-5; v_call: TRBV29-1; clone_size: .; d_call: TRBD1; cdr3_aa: CSVEVEGQGGNQPQHF; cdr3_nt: TGCAGCGTTGAAGTCGAGGGACAGGGAGGTAATCAGCCCCAGCATTTT
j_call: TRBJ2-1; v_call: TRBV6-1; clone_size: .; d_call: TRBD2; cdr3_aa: CASSGMPPGLAGFNEQFF; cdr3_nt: TGTGCCAGCAGTGGAATGCCACCGGGACTAGCGGGGTTCAATGAGCAGTTCTTC
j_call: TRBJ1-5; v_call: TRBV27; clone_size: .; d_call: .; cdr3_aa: CASSFLGGASSNQPQHF; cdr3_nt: TGTGCCAGCAGTTTTTTGGGGGGGGCGTCTAGCAATCAGCCCCAGCATTTT
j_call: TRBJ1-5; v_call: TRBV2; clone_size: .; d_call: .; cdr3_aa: CASSELVASNQPQHF; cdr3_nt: TGTGCCAGCAGTGAATTGGTTGCGAGCAATCAGCCCCAGCATTTT
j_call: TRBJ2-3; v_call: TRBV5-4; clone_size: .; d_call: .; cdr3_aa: CASTPGRGTDTQYF; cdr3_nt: TGTGCCAGCACCCCCGGCAGGGGAACAGATACGCAGTATTTT